This TCR beta chain is drawn from a study of blood T cell repertoires in COVID-19. On the study more broadly: Sites across the United States, Italy and Spain contributed samples from acute and convalescent COVID-19.

From germline, CDR1 is SGHTA and CDR2 FQGNSA. The V and J ends lost 2 bases and 6 bases, in that order; junction bases with no gene match: 16. The CDR3 covers 19 residues. Produced via immunoSEQ multiplex PCR; TCRdb's table is partial and in-frame only. The table records 150,000 to 180,000 clones, around 85% of them present only once. Sequences were obtained from peripheral blood. This chain joins TRBV7-2 and TRBJ2-7; 13 bases fit TRBD2. The sequence was collected from a man in his sixties with COVID-19, enrolled during active disease. This CDR3 reads CASSLSPFPGTSGESEQYF. CDR3 in DNA: TGTGCCAGCAGCTTATCGCCTTTCCCTGGGACTAGCGGGGAAAGCGAGCAGTACTTC.